These T cell receptor beta chains were read from a single sample in a study of cytomegalovirus exposure and HLA in healthy donors. Sequenced by immunoSEQ multiplex PCR; TCRdb stores in-frame clones only, minus some. Of fewer than 80,000 clones in the sample, 96% were seen once. Sequenced material: PBMCs. Receptor source: a woman younger than 35 in good health and CMV-seropositive. The CDR3 runs from the conserved cysteine through the conserved F or W. The order of the fields is V gene, J gene, clone size, D gene, CDR3 length, CDR3 protein, CDR3 DNA. A D gene is named only where the DNA matches it firmly. The size field is filled for only some rows; it gives once, few, many or a size class.

V gene: TRBV11-1
J gene: TRBJ2-1
clone size: NA
D gene: TRBD2
CDR3 length: 17
CDR3 protein: CASSLAVSAAAGDEQFF
CDR3 DNA: TGTGCCAGCAGCTTAGCGGTGTCGGCAGCCGCGGGAGATGAGCAGTTCTTC

V gene: TRBV6-1
J gene: TRBJ2-3
clone size: NA
D gene: TRBD2
CDR3 length: 14
CDR3 protein: CASRPAGATDTQYF
CDR3 DNA: TGTGCCAGCAGACCAGCGGGAGCTACAGATACGCAGTATTTT

V gene: TRBV10-3
J gene: TRBJ2-2
clone size: NA
D gene: TRBD2
CDR3 length: 14
CDR3 protein: CATGLSGGTGELFF
CDR3 DNA: TGTGCCACAGGACTTAGCGGGGGAACCGGGGAGCTGTTTTTT

V gene: TRBV28
J gene: TRBJ1-3
clone size: NA
D gene: NA
CDR3 length: 17
CDR3 protein: CASSPLVGRGPGNTIYF
CDR3 DNA: TGTGCCAGCAGTCCCCTCGTGGGGAGGGGCCCTGGAAACACCATATATTTT

V gene: TRBV5-1
J gene: TRBJ1-4
clone size: NA
D gene: TRBD1
CDR3 length: 14
CDR3 protein: CASSLYRGGEKLFF
CDR3 DNA: TGCGCCAGCAGCTTGTACAGGGGCGGTGAAAAACTGTTTTTT

V gene: TRBV5-1
J gene: TRBJ2-7
clone size: NA
D gene: TRBD1
CDR3 length: 18
CDR3 protein: CASSGHPAPGQGAYEQYF
CDR3 DNA: TGCGCCAGCAGCGGCCATCCGGCCCCGGGACAGGGGGCTTACGAGCAGTACTTC

V gene: TRBV19
J gene: TRBJ2-3
clone size: NA
D gene: NA
CDR3 length: 12
CDR3 protein: CASRRMGDTQYF
CDR3 DNA: TGTGCCAGTAGGCGGATGGGAGATACGCAGTATTTT

V gene: TRBV6-6
J gene: TRBJ2-7
clone size: NA
D gene: NA
CDR3 length: 12
CDR3 protein: CASKGGPYEQYF
CDR3 DNA: TGTGCCAGCAAAGGGGGTCCCTACGAGCAGTACTTC

V gene: TRBV13
J gene: TRBJ2-3
clone size: NA
D gene: NA
CDR3 length: 15
CDR3 protein: CASSLVSGLADTQYF
CDR3 DNA: TGTGCCAGCAGCTTAGTGTCCGGGTTAGCAGATACGCAGTATTTT

V gene: TRBV11-3
J gene: TRBJ2-7
clone size: once
D gene: NA
CDR3 length: 11
CDR3 protein: CASSRSYEQYF
CDR3 DNA: TGTGCCAGCAGCCGCTCCTACGAGCAGTACTTC

V gene: TRBV2
J gene: TRBJ2-5
clone size: NA
D gene: TRBD1
CDR3 length: 15
CDR3 protein: CASSDGQGDVETQYF
CDR3 DNA: TGTGCCAGCAGTGATGGGCAGGGGGACGTAGAGACCCAGTACTTC

V gene: TRBV28
J gene: TRBJ2-1
clone size: NA
D gene: NA
CDR3 length: 15
CDR3 protein: CASILWTGSYNEQFF
CDR3 DNA: TGTGCCAGCATCCTATGGACTGGCTCCTACAATGAGCAGTTCTTC

V gene: TRBV27
J gene: TRBJ2-1
clone size: NA
D gene: NA
CDR3 length: 13
CDR3 protein: CATTGQIYNEQFF
CDR3 DNA: TGTGCCACCACCGGACAGATTTACAATGAGCAGTTCTTC

V gene: TRBV19
J gene: TRBJ2-3
clone size: NA
D gene: NA
CDR3 length: 14
CDR3 protein: CASSIRGYTDTQYF
CDR3 DNA: TGTGCCAGTAGTATCAGGGGCTACACAGATACGCAGTATTTT

V gene: TRBV7-8
J gene: TRBJ2-1
clone size: NA
D gene: NA
CDR3 length: 17
CDR3 protein: CASSLVSRALVYNEQFF
CDR3 DNA: TGTGCCAGCAGCTTAGTCTCGCGTGCCCTCGTCTACAATGAGCAGTTCTTC

V gene: TRBV30
J gene: TRBJ1-2
clone size: once
D gene: TRBD1
CDR3 length: 14
CDR3 protein: CAWSVFSGQGGYTF
CDR3 DNA: TGTGCCTGGAGTGTTTTCTCCGGACAGGGTGGCTACACCTTC

V gene: TRBV7-8
J gene: TRBJ1-3
clone size: NA
D gene: NA
CDR3 length: 15
CDR3 protein: CASSFGGGLGNTIYF
CDR3 DNA: TGTGCCAGCAGTTTCGGCGGGGGACTTGGAAACACCATATATTTT

V gene: TRBV27
J gene: TRBJ1-1
clone size: NA
D gene: NA
CDR3 length: 16
CDR3 protein: CASSSTQTAMNTEAFF
CDR3 DNA: TGTGCCAGCAGTTCCACCCAGACTGCTATGAACACTGAAGCTTTCTTT